This T cell receptor beta chain was recovered during a study of blood T cells in healthy people across ages. A J-beta primer mix and a sample-barcoded 5' primer were used in a second PCR of roughly 6 to 11 cycles. TCRdb used MiXCR to reprocess the 5' RACE reads, holding one entry per CDR3 protein. The data hold over 550,000 distinct CDR3 sequences, with under 30% observed a single time. This clonotype was seen many times. The sequencing input was blood. The TCR was taken from an elderly woman in good health.

This CDR3 reads CASTITRGSIHGYTF. The DNA for the CDR3 is TGTGCCAGCACCATCACCAGGGGATCGATCCATGGCTACACCTTC. The rearrangement joins TRBV6-2 or TRBV6-3 to TRBJ1-2; possibly TRBD1 for D (6 bases). V gave up 7 bases and J gave up 6 bases, with 21 bases separating them. Germline values: CDR1 MNHEY, CDR2 SVGEGT. The length of the CDR3 is 15 residues.